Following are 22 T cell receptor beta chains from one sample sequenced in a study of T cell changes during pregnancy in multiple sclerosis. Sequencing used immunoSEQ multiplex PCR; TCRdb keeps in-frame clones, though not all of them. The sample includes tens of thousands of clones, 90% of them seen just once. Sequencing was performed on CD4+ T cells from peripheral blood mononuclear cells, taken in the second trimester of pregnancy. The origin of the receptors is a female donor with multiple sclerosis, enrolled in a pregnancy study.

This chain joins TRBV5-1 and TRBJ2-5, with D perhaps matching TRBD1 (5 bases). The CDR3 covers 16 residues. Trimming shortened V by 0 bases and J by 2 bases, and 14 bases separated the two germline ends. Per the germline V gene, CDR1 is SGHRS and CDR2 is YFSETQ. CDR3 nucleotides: TGCGCCAGCAGCTTGGGGACACAGGCCGCTCAAGAGACCCAGTACTTC. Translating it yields CASSLGTQAAQETQYF.

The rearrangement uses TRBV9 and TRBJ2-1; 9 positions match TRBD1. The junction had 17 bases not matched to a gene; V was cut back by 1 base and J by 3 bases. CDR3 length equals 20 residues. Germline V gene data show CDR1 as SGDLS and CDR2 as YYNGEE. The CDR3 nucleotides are TGTGCCAGCAGCGTATTAACCAGCCCGCCGGGACAGGGTGTCTACAATGAGCAGTTCTTC. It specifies CASSVLTSPPGQGVYNEQFF.

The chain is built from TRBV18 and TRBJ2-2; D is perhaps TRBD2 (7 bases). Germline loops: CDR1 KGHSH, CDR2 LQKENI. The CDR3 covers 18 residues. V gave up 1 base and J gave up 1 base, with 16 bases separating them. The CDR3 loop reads CASSPQQVGGRNTGELFF. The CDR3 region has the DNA TGTGCCAGCTCACCACAACAAGTGGGGGGGCGGAACACCGGGGAGCTGTTTTTT.

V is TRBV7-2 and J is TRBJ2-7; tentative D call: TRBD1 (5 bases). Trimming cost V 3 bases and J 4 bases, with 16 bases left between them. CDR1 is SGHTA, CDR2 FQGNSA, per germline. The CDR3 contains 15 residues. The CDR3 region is CASSLGAGMRYEQYF. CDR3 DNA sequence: TGTGCCAGCAGCTTGGGCGCAGGGATGAGGTACGAGCAGTACTTC.

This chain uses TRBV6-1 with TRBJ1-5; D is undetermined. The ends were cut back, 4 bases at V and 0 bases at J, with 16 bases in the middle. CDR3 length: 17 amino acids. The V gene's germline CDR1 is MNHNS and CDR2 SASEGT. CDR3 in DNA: TGTGCCAGCAGTGTAGCCCGGAAGGAGTATAGCAATCAGCCCCAGCATTTT. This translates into CASSVARKEYSNQPQHF.

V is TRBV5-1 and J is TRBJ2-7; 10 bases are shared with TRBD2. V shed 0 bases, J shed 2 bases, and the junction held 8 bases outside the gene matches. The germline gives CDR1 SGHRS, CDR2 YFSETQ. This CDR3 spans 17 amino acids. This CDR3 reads CASSLVMASGSPYEQYF. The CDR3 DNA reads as TGCGCCAGCAGCTTGGTAATGGCTAGCGGGAGCCCCTACGAGCAGTACTTC.

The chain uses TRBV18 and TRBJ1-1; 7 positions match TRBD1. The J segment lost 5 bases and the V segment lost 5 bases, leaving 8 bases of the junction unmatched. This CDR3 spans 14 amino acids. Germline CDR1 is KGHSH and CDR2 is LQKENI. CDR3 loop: CASSSRDRETEAFF. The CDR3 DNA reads TGTGCCAGCTCATCCCGGGACAGAGAAACTGAAGCTTTCTTT.

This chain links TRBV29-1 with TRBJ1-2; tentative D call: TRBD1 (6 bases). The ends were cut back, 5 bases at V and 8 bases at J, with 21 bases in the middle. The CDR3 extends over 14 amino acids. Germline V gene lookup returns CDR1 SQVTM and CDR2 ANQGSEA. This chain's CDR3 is CSVKGEGPPSGYTF. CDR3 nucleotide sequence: TGCAGCGTTAAGGGGGAGGGACCGCCGTCCGGCTACACCTTC.

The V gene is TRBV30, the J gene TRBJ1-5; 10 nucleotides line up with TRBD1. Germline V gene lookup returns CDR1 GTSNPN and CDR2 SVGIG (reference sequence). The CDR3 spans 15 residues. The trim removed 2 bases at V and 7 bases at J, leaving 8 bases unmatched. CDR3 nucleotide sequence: TGTGCCTGGAGTCCGGGGGACAGGGGAGGACAGCCCCAGCATTTT. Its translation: CAWSPGDRGGQPQHF.

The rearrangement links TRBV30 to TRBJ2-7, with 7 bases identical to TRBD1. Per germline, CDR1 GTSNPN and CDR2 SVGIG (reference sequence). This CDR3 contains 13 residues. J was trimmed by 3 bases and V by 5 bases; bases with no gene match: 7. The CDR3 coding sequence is TGTGCCTGGGCCGGGACAGAGATCTACGAGCAGTACTTC. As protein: CAWAGTEIYEQYF.

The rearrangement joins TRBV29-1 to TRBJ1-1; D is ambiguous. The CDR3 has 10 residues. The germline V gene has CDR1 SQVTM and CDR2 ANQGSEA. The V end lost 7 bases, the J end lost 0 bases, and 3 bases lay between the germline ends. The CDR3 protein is CSGLNTEAFF. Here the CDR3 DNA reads TGCAGCGGGCTGAACACTGAAGCTTTCTTT.

The CDR3 DNA reads TGTGCCAGCAGCTTAGCGGTTGGCAGGGGGCTCGCTGAAGCTTTCTTT. Its translation is CASSLAVGRGLAEAFF. V gene TRBV7-2 combines with J gene TRBJ1-1, with 8 nucleotides matching TRBD1. The CDR3 sequence is 16 residues long. The V and J ends lost 0 bases and 6 bases, in that order; junction bases with no gene match: 9. Germline V lookup: CDR1 SGHTA, CDR2 FQGNSA.

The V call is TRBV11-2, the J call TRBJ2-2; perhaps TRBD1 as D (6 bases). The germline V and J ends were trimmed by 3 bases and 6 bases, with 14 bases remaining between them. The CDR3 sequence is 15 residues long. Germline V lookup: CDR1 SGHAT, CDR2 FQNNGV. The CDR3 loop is CASSFPTGQAGELFF. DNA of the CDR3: TGTGCCAGCAGCTTTCCCACAGGGCAGGCCGGGGAGCTGTTTTTT.

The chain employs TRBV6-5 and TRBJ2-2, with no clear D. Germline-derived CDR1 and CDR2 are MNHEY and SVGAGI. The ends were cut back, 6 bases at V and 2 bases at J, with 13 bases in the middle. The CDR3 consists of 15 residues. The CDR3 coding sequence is TGTGCCAGCAGCCGCGGCTCCTTAAACACCGGGGAGCTGTTTTTT. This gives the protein CASSRGSLNTGELFF.

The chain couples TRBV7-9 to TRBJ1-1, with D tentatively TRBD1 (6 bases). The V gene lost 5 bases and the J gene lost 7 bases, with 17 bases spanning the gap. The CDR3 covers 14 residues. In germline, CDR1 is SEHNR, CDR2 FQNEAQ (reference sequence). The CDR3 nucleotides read TGTGCCAGCAGCCCGAGGGGGGGTGTCTTTGAAGCTTTCTTT. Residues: CASSPRGGVFEAFF.

This CDR3 reads CASSEHLNLGTSMGEKLFF. The CDR3 nucleotides read TGTGCCAGCAGTGAACATCTTAACTTGGGGACTTCAATGGGGGAAAAACTGTTTTTT. The chain employs TRBV6-1 and TRBJ1-4; perhaps TRBD1 as D (5 bases). V was shortened by 2 bases and J by 8 bases, with 27 bases between the two germline ends. CDR1 and CDR2 from the germline V gene are MNHNS and SASEGT. The CDR3 sequence is 19 residues long.

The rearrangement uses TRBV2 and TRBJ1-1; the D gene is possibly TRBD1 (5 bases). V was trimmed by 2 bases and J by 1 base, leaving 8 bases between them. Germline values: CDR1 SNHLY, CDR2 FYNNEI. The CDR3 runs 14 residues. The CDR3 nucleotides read TGTGCCAGCAGTGAACTCAGGGAGAACACTGAAGCTTTCTTT. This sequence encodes CASSELRENTEAFF.

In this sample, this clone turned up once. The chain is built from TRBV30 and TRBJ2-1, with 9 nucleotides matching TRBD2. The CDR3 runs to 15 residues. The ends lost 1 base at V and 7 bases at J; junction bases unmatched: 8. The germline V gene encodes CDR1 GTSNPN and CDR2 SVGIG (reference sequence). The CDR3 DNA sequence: TGTGCCTGGAGTGCCCTCAGACTAGCGGTAAATGAGCAGTTCTTC. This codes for CAWSALRLAVNEQFF.

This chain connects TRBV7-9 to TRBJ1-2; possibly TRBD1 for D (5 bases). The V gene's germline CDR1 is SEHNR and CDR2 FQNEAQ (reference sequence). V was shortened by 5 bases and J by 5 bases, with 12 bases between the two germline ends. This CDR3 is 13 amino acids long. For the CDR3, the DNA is TGTGCCAGCAGCCAATCGGGGGGGTATGGCTACACCTTC. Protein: CASSQSGGYGYTF.

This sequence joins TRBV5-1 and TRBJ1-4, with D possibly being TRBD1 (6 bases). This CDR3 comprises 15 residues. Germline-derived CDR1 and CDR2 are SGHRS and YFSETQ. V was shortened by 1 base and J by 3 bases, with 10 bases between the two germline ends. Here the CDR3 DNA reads TGCGCCAGCAGCTTGCAGGGGTTTCCTAATGAAAAACTGTTTTTT. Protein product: CASSLQGFPNEKLFF.

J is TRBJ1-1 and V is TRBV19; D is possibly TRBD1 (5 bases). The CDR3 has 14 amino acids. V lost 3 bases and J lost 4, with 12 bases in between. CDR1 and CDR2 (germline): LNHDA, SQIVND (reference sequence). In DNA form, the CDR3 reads TGTGCCAGTAGTATTGGGATGGGGGGCACTGAAGCTTTCTTT. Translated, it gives CASSIGMGGTEAFF.

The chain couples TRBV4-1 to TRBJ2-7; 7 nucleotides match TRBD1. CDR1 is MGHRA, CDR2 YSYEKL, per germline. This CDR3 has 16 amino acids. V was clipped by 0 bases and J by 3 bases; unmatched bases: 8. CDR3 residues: CASSQDGNRGLYEQYF. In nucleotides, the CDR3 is TGCGCCAGCAGCCAAGATGGGAATAGGGGGCTCTACGAGCAGTACTTC.